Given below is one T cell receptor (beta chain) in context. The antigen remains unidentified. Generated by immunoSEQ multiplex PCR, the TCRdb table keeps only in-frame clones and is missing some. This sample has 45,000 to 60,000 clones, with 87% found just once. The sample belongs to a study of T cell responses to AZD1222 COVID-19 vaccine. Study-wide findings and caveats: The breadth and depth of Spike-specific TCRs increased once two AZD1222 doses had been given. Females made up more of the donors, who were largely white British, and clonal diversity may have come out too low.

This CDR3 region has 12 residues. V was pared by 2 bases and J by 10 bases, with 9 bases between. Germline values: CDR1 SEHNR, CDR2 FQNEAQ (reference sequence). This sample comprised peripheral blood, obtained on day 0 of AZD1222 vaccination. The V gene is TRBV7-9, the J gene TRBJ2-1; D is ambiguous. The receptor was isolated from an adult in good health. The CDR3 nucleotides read TGTGCCAGCAGCTTACGAGGACGGGAGCAGTTCTTC. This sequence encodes CASSLRGREQFF. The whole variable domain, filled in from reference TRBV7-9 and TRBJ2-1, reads DTGVSQNPRHKITKRGQNVTFRCDPISEHNRLYWYRQTLGQGPEFLTYFQNEAQLEKSRLLSDRFSAERPKGSFSTLEIQRTEQGDSAMYLCASSLRGREQFFGPGTRLTVL.